These T cell receptor beta chains were read from a single sample in a study of cytomegalovirus exposure and HLA in healthy donors. TCRdb's copy holds only in-frame clones and misses some; the assay was immunoSEQ multiplex PCR. This repertoire shows over 90,000 clones, roughly 60% found once; its top ten account for over 4%. The material sequenced was PBMCs. Receptors were obtained from a human donor in good health. Both conserved end residues are part of each CDR3. D genes are given only for firm matches. For some rows the clone size is stated as once, few or many, or as a class when expanded; others skip it.

-	TRBJ2-7	TRBV28	TRBD1	CASRTPGTGIYEQYF	TGTGCCAGCAGGACCCCCGGGACAGGGATTTACGAGCAGTACTTC
once	TRBJ2-7	TRBV11-2	TRBD2	CASSVGTSAFYEQYF	TGTGCCAGCAGCGTAGGAACTAGCGCCTTCTACGAGCAGTACTTC
few	TRBJ2-5	TRBV6-1	-	CASSEIPLTIEETQYF	TGTGCCAGCAGTGAAATACCGTTGACTATTGAAGAGACCCAGTACTTC
-	TRBJ1-5	TRBV28	-	CASSVRGWGQPQHF	TGTGCCAGCAGTGTCAGGGGTTGGGGTCAGCCCCAGCATTTT
-	TRBJ1-1	TRBV6-1	-	CASSEVYKGAEAFF	TGTGCCAGCAGTGAAGTGTATAAGGGGGCTGAAGCTTTCTTT
-	TRBJ2-3	TRBV27	-	CASSLSSVSDTQYF	TGTGCCAGCAGTTTATCGAGTGTCTCAGATACGCAGTATTTT
-	TRBJ2-5	TRBV9	TRBD2	CASSVGGRAEETQYF	TGTGCCAGCAGCGTAGGCGGGAGGGCCGAGGAGACCCAGTACTTC
few	TRBJ1-2	TRBV5-6	TRBD1	CASSVMKTGQGAYGYTF	TGTGCCAGCAGCGTGATGAAAACTGGACAGGGGGCCTATGGCTACACCTTC
-	TRBJ1-2	TRBV5-1	TRBD1	CASSLRTGDPAGYTF	TGCGCCAGCAGCCTCCGGACAGGGGATCCTGCTGGCTACACCTTC
-	TRBJ2-5	TRBV7-9	TRBD1	CASSSGQGPGEQYF	TGTGCCAGCAGCTCTGGACAGGGGCCGGGGGAGCAGTACTTC
-	TRBJ1-1	TRBV30	-	CAWSESGGTEAFF	TGTGCCTGGAGTGAGTCTGGCGGAACTGAAGCTTTCTTT